This entry concerns a single TCR beta chain. Its antigen is undetermined. These data come from a study of esophageal squamous cell carcinoma under preoperative chemotherapy. Whole-study findings and limits: After treatment, tumor-infiltrating lymphocytes seemed to come partly from incoming peripheral T cells, not only local changes.

MiXCR, applied by TCRdb to the PCR reads, yields one record per CDR3 protein. The table lists under 20,000 distinct CDR3 sequences, just over 45% of them singletons, with roughly 29% in the top ten. Time point: after preoperative PTX-NDP chemotherapy. This CDR3 spans 14 amino acids. Unmatched junction bases numbered 8, after V lost 8 bases and J lost 0 bases. Germline CDR1 and CDR2: GTSNPN and SVGIG (reference sequence). This chain uses TRBV30 with TRBJ2-3, with 7 bases aligning to TRBD1. This TCR was sampled from a human donor with esophageal squamous cell carcinoma. The donor label of this sample is uncertain. This sample was taken from a patient given preoperative chemotherapy. CDR3 in amino acids: CAGHRQGSTDTQYF. The CDR3 DNA reads TGTGCCGGACACCGACAGGGTAGCACAGATACGCAGTATTTT.